This T cell receptor (beta chain) is from a study of beta chain features in type 1 diabetes. Study-wide results and caveats: Fewer insertions but more deletions were seen at VDJ junctions in type 1 diabetes patients. Shorter templates may be favored by PCR, equally so in patients and controls. The study found moderately but significantly shorter TCRB CDR3s in all four CD4+ subsets of Type 1 diabetes patients.

It was via CD45RO/CCR7/CD25/CD127/CD95/CD27 that CD4+ naive, central memory, regulatory and stem cell-like memory cells were sorted. Trimming shortened V by 1 base and J by 8 bases, and 11 bases separated the two germline ends. This CDR3 region has 13 residues. Per the germline V gene, CDR1 is SGHTA and CDR2 is FQGTGA. Since all of the isolated RNA was reverse transcribed, expressed TCRB transcripts were what got sequenced. The table came from immunoSEQ multiplex PCR; TCRdb's copy has only in-frame clones and leaves some out. The data contain 150,000 to 190,000 clones, around 10% of them singletons. As regards this clone: Its cognate antigen is unknown.

This rearrangement joins TRBV7-3 to TRBJ1-2; D uncertain. Sequenced material: central memory CD4+ T cells from blood. The sequence was collected from a man between 18 and 35 years old in good health. CDR3 in amino acids: CASSLSGVEGYTF. DNA of the CDR3: TGTGCCAGCAGCTTAAGTGGCGTCGAGGGCTACACCTTC.